This T cell receptor beta chain emerged from a study of blood T cells in healthy people across ages. A second PCR, run for roughly 6 to 11 cycles, used a sample-barcoded 5' primer plus a J-beta primer mix. Each CDR3 protein gets one entry after TCRdb re-called the 5' RACE reads with MiXCR. The sample has over 600,000 distinct CDR3 sequences, 35% to 50% seen once. In this sample, this clonotype turned up a few times. The CDR3 has 15 residues. Germline CDR1 MNHNY, CDR2 SVGAGI (reference sequence). Trimming cost V 2 bases and J 0 bases, with 7 bases left between them. This TCR derives from a man older than 75 in good health. Sequenced sample: blood. The chain uses TRBV6-6 and TRBJ2-2; D uncertain. The CDR3 DNA is TGTGCCAGCAGTTACCCAGCCACGAACACCGGGGAGCTGTTTTTT. Its protein product is CASSYPATNTGELFF.